This entry lists 19 T cell receptor beta chains sequenced from one sample in a study of response to subunit inactivated influenza vaccine. TCRdb re-derived calls from the RT-PCR reads in MiXCR, one entry per CDR3 protein. The repertoire has some 300,000 distinct CDR3 sequences, 22% of them found once; the top ten carry 10%. Material: PBMCs from blood, obtained roughly 20 months after vaccination. The receptors were gathered from a man between 45 and 75 years old who received an inactivated influenza vaccine.

The V call is TRBV28, the J call TRBJ2-2; 8 nucleotides agree with TRBD1. The V and J ends lost 3 bases and 6 bases, in that order; junction bases with no gene match: 12. Germline CDR1 and CDR2: MDHEN and SYDVKM. There are 17 residues in the CDR3. CDR3 in amino acids: CASSLVFGQGSPGELFF. CDR3 sequence (DNA): TGTGCCAGCAGTTTGGTCTTTGGACAGGGAAGTCCCGGGGAGCTGTTTTTT.

This clonotype was detected only a few times. The chain couples TRBV6-1 to TRBJ1-3, with D possibly being TRBD1 (6 bases). Trimming stripped 6 bases from V and 0 bases from J, with 12 bases between. This CDR3 spans 15 amino acids. CDR1 is MNHNS and CDR2 is SASEGT in the germline V gene. The CDR3 is CASSQTGPSGNTIYF. The CDR3, as DNA: TGTGCCAGCAGCCAGACAGGCCCCTCTGGAAACACCATATATTTT.

V is TRBV4-1 and J is TRBJ1-1; a weak D match, TRBD1 (6 bases). The CDR3 consists of 16 residues. The germline gives CDR1 MGHRA, CDR2 YSYEKL. The V gene lost 3 bases and the J gene lost 3 bases, with 17 bases spanning the gap. The CDR3 spells CASSHTLLQGDTEAFF. CDR3 nucleotide sequence: TGCGCCAGCAGCCATACGCTCTTACAGGGAGACACTGAAGCTTTCTTT.

This chain uses TRBV20-1 with TRBJ1-2; D possibly corresponds to TRBD1 (5 bases). Trimming removed 6 bases at V and 5 bases at J, with 7 bases between. The germline gives CDR1 DFQATT, CDR2 SNEGSKA (reference sequence). This CDR3 region has 10 residues. The CDR3 DNA follows: TGCAGTGCCAGGGCATATGGCTACACCTTC. Protein sequence: CSARAYGYTF.

This clonotype was picked up one time. The V call is TRBV20-1, the J call TRBJ2-5, with TRBD1 matching over 9 bases. The V gene end was trimmed by 0 bases and the J gene end by 3 bases; junction bases not matched to a gene: 8. Germline loops: CDR1 DFQATT, CDR2 SNEGSKA (reference sequence). The CDR3 has 16 amino acids. The CDR3 protein is CSARDLATGGEETQYF. The CDR3 region has the DNA TGCAGTGCTAGAGATTTGGCGACAGGGGGAGAAGAGACCCAGTACTTC.

The chain carries TRBV10-3 and TRBJ1-3; D perhaps matches TRBD1 (5 bases). CDR1 and CDR2 (germline): ENHRY, SYGVKD. This CDR3 contains 15 residues. V lost 2 bases to trimming and J lost 0 bases, with 8 bases between them. The CDR3 nucleotides read TGTGCCATCAGTGAGGGGGCCCTCTCTGGAAACACCATATATTTT. This gives the protein CAISEGALSGNTIYF.

This clonotype was seen only a few times. The gene calls are TRBV4-1 and TRBJ1-5; the D gene is possibly TRBD1 (5 bases). This CDR3 is built from 14 residues. Germline CDR1 reads MGHRA; CDR2 reads YSYEKL. The V end lost 1 base, the J end lost 3 bases, and 7 bases lay between the germline ends. The DNA of the CDR3 is TGCGCCAGCAGCCAAGCAGGGTACAATCAGCCCCAGCATTTT. Amino acid sequence: CASSQAGYNQPQHF.

This clonotype was counted between two and nine times. V usage is TRBV10-3 and J usage is TRBJ1-5; D gene ambiguous. CDR3 size: 12 residues. V lost 11 bases, J lost 7 bases, and 15 bases lay in between. Per the germline V gene, CDR1 is ENHRY and CDR2 is SYGVKD. The CDR3 loop reads CASGSGEQPQHF. The DNA for the CDR3 is TGTGCCTCAGGCAGCGGGGAACAGCCCCAGCATTTT.

The chain combines TRBV3-1 with TRBJ2-5, with D hard to call. Trimming left V 0 bases short and J 6 bases short, with 11 bases between. This CDR3 contains 14 residues. Germline V gives CDR1 LGHDT, CDR2 YNNKEL (reference sequence). The DNA of the CDR3 is TGTGCCAGCAGCCAAGAGGCGGTTACGAAGACCCAGTACTTC. This sequence encodes CASSQEAVTKTQYF.

This clonotype was picked up a small number of times. This chain links TRBV11-2 with TRBJ2-1, with 10 bases aligning to TRBD2. Germline V gives CDR1 SGHAT, CDR2 FQNNGV. V was clipped by 0 bases and J by 0 bases; unmatched bases: 8. The CDR3 is 19 residues long. The DNA for the CDR3 is TGTGCCAGCAGCTTAGATGAACTAGCGGGATCGAGCTCCTACAATGAGCAGTTCTTC. It is translated as CASSLDELAGSSSYNEQFF.

This clonotype was observed a handful of times. V and J are TRBV5-6 and TRBJ1-6; no clear D gene. CDR1 and CDR2 from the germline V gene are SGHDT and YYEEEE. This CDR3 has 19 amino acids. Trimming stripped 1 base from V and 3 bases from J, with 20 bases between. CDR3 region: CASSLSPSGVYSYNSPLHF. The CDR3 nucleotides read TGTGCCAGCAGCTTGTCCCCTTCCGGGGTGTATAGCTATAATTCACCCCTCCACTTT.

This clonotype was detected a few times. The rearrangement links TRBV6-5 to TRBJ2-1; TRBD1 matches at 9 bases. The V gene's germline CDR1 is MNHEY and CDR2 SVGAGI. With 2 bases clipped from V and 5 bases from J, the junction kept 10 bases outside the gene matches. The CDR3 length is 17 residues. The CDR3 DNA is TGTGCCAGCAGTTACCCCGGGGACAGGGTGGCCCACAATGAGCAGTTCTTC. Its protein is CASSYPGDRVAHNEQFF.

The chain combines TRBV6-1 with TRBJ2-7, with no clear D. The CDR3 totals 10 residues. V shed 7 bases and J shed 4 bases, with 5 bases lying between them. CDR1 and CDR2 (germline): MNHNS, SASEGT. The CDR3 here is CASMKYEQYF. The DNA of the CDR3 is TGTGCCAGCATGAAATACGAGCAGTACTTC.

The rearrangement links TRBV5-1 to TRBJ2-2; D remains unclear. Trimming left V 1 base short and J 9 bases short, with 7 bases between. The CDR3 length is 12 residues. Per the germline V gene, CDR1 is SGHRS and CDR2 is YFSETQ. DNA for the CDR3: TGCGCCAGCAGCTTGAGCTCTTGGGAGCTGTTTTTT. Translation: CASSLSSWELFF.

The sample holds a few counts of this clonotype. The chain links TRBV7-2 to TRBJ1-2; possible D gene TRBD1, 6 bases. CDR1 and CDR2 from the germline V gene are SGHTA and FQGNSA. V was pared by 3 bases and J by 5 bases, with 16 bases between. The CDR3 totals 15 residues. For the CDR3, the DNA is TGTGCCAGCAGCTTGATGGGGGGCTTTGGGTATGGCTACACCTTC. This sequence encodes CASSLMGGFGYGYTF.

This clonotype has at least ten counts. This rearrangement joins TRBV4-1 to TRBJ1-1; D is undetermined. Germline V gives CDR1 MGHRA, CDR2 YSYEKL. The CDR3 is 14 residues long. The V gene lost 1 base and the J gene lost 0 bases, with 6 bases spanning the gap. CDR3: CASSQVGMNTEAFF. CDR3 in DNA: TGCGCCAGCAGCCAAGTAGGAATGAACACTGAAGCTTTCTTT.

This clonotype has a handful of counts. The chain is built from TRBV7-2 and TRBJ1-2; D ambiguous. The germline CDR1 and CDR2 sequences are SGHTA and FQGNSA. The CDR3 is made up of 13 amino acids. V shed 1 base and J shed 8 bases, with 11 bases lying between them. The CDR3 DNA reads TGTGCCAGCAGCTTAGTCCAAGCCCAGGGCTACACCTTC. This sequence encodes CASSLVQAQGYTF.

The chain recombines TRBV20-1 with TRBJ2-2, with D unclear. Deletions cut 4 bases from V and 1 base from J, with 16 bases between. CDR3 length equals 16 residues. Germline values: CDR1 DFQATT, CDR2 SNEGSKA (reference sequence). The CDR3 protein is CSAIDLRRMNTGELFF. In DNA form, the CDR3 reads TGCAGTGCTATCGACTTACGGCGAATGAACACCGGGGAGCTGTTTTTT.

This clonotype was recorded a few times. V is TRBV5-1 and J is TRBJ1-5; D possibly corresponds to TRBD1 (5 bases). V lost 4 bases, J lost 1 base, and 15 bases lay in between. Germline CDR1 and CDR2: SGHRS and YFSETQ. The length of the CDR3 is 16 residues. CDR3 amino acids: CASSPAPGESNQPQHF. As DNA, the CDR3 is TGCGCCAGCAGCCCGGCCCCGGGGGAGAGCAATCAGCCCCAGCATTTT.